The next 8 T cell receptor beta chains were all read from a single sample in a study of T-cell memory formation after mild COVID-19. TCRdb reprocessed the 5' RACE reads via MiXCR and lists one record per CDR3 protein. Found here are about 610,000 distinct CDR3 sequences, 15% to 20% of them singletons; the top ten hold less than 10%. Sequenced material: PBMCs or a T cell subset sorted from them (not recorded which). All receptors derive from an adult woman who had mild COVID-19 (a few samples of this study predate the infection). Cell type and time point are not known.

This chain joins TRBV4-1 and TRBJ2-5; 9 bases align to TRBD2. The CDR3 runs to 16 residues. The V gene's germline CDR1 is MGHRA and CDR2 YSYEKL. Trimming removed 4 bases from V and 5 bases from J; junction bases left unmatched: 11. In nucleotides, the CDR3 is TGCGCCAGCAGCCTTGCGGGGGGGCCCAATGTCGAGACCCAGTACTTC. As protein: CASSLAGGPNVETQYF.

This clonotype was recorded a few times. The V call is TRBV29-1, the J call TRBJ1-1; D gene ambiguous. The CDR3 runs 14 residues. Trimming stripped 4 bases from V and 3 bases from J, with 15 bases between. Germline lookup yields CDR1 SQVTM and CDR2 ANQGSEA. CDR3: CSVGSGSMDTEAFF. The CDR3 DNA reads TGCAGCGTTGGCTCAGGATCTATGGACACTGAAGCTTTCTTT.

This clonotype was picked up a small number of times. The V gene is TRBV5-1, the J gene TRBJ2-6; 7 bases map to TRBD1. CDR1 is SGHRS, CDR2 YFSETQ, per germline. The CDR3 contains 17 residues. J lost 0 bases, V lost 1 base, and 4 bases had no gene match. The CDR3 nucleotides are TGCGCCAGCAGCTTGTATACAGGGGTCTCTGGGGCCAACGTCCTGACTTTC. Encoded protein: CASSLYTGVSGANVLTF.

The chain combines TRBV6-5 with TRBJ1-5; possible D gene TRBD1, 5 bases. This CDR3 contains 16 residues. CDR1 and CDR2 (germline): MNHEY, SVGAGI. V lost 6 bases and J lost 3, with 18 bases in between. CDR3 DNA: TGTGCCAGCAGACCCCAGGGAGTGTGGAACAATCAGCCCCAGCATTTT. It translates to CASRPQGVWNNQPQHF.

This clonotype was observed a few times. J is TRBJ2-5 and V is TRBV6-1; 7 bases fit TRBD2. Trimming at V came to 7 bases and at J to 5 bases, leaving 13 bases not matched to a gene. The germline V gene has CDR1 MNHNS and CDR2 SASEGT. The CDR3 runs 15 residues. The DNA of the CDR3 is TGTGCCAGCAATTTTGGACTAGTAGGTCGGGAGACCCAGTACTTC. Translated: CASNFGLVGRETQYF.

V is TRBV7-2 and J is TRBJ1-1, with 10 bases aligning to TRBD1. Germline V gene sequence: CDR1 SGHTA, CDR2 FQGNSA. Trimming at V came to 1 base and at J to 0 bases, leaving 8 bases not matched to a gene. This CDR3 contains 18 residues. CDR3 DNA: TGTGCCAGCAGCTTAGGGTCGGGACAGGGGACCTTGAACACTGAAGCTTTCTTT. Residues: CASSLGSGQGTLNTEAFF.

This clonotype has a count of ten or more. This CDR3 is CASSFAYGETYEQYF. The CDR3 DNA sequence: TGTGCCAGCAGCTTCGCGTACGGCGAAACCTACGAGCAGTACTTC. The chain joins TRBV11-2 to TRBJ2-7; D gene unclear. This CDR3 region has 15 residues. The germline V gene encodes CDR1 SGHAT and CDR2 FQNNGV. Trimming pared 3 bases from V and 2 bases from J, leaving 14 bases between.

This clonotype was recorded many times. CDR3: CASSTRQGAGTDTQYF. The CDR3 DNA is TGTGCCAGCAGCACCCGACAGGGGGCGGGCACAGATACGCAGTATTTT. The chain is built from TRBV7-6 and TRBJ2-3; TRBD1 matches at 10 bases. CDR3 length equals 16 residues. Per germline, CDR1 SGHVS and CDR2 FNYEAQ. V was clipped by 5 bases and J by 1 base; unmatched bases: 6.